This TCR beta chain originates from a study of CD8+CD57+ T cells in acquired aplastic anemia. Study information: Sorted cells (CD4+ and CD8+) yielded DNA amounts that averaged approximately 2.9 ug.

All patients picked for sequencing had shown, by flow cytometry, an expansion of CD8+CD57+ cells. When blood sampling took place, the patients had received no therapy. A word on this clonotype: The antigen is undetermined.

TCR beta VDJ and CDR3 profiles were obtained from a genomic DNA template. TCRdb processed the reads anew with MiXCR; each CDR3 protein has one entry. In the table there are approximately 180,000 distinct CDR3 sequences, roughly three fifths of which are singletons. Study-level points and caveats: Patients had twenty-nine CD8+ CDR3 sequences in common with controls (the shared set).

The TCR sequence derives from a human donor with aplastic anemia. The sample consisted of sorted CD4+, CD8+, or CD8+CD57+ T cells (not recorded which) from PBMCs.

This chain's CDR3 is CSVVGRFNEQFF. The CDR3 nucleotides are TGCAGCGTTGTGGGGAGATTCAATGAGCAGTTCTTC. V usage is TRBV29-1 and J usage is TRBJ2-1; a possible D gene is TRBD2 (5 bases). This CDR3 is built from 12 residues. Trimming left V 4 bases short and J 6 bases short, with 10 bases between. The germline V gene has CDR1 SQVTM and CDR2 ANQGSEA.